The 16 T cell receptor beta chains listed next were all sequenced from one sample in a study of CD8 T cells in Susac syndrome. An amount of RNA that ranged from roughly 0.45 to 1 ug was reverse transcribed with random hexamers. Each CDR3 protein gets one entry after TCRdb re-called the immunoSEQ multiplex PCR reads with MiXCR. The data hold over 150,000 distinct CDR3 sequences, with 90% to 95% observed a single time. The sequencing sample was made of CD4+ T cells from PBMCs. The source of these receptors is a human donor with multiple sclerosis.

This clonotype came up once. The chain couples TRBV9 to TRBJ2-1; D possibly corresponds to TRBD2 (5 bases). This CDR3 contains 18 residues. Trimming removed 0 bases at V and 3 bases at J, with 19 bases between. Germline V lookup: CDR1 SGDLS, CDR2 YYNGEE. The CDR3 sequence: CASSVGETRALVYNEQFF. The CDR3 DNA follows: TGTGCCAGCAGCGTAGGGGAGACGAGGGCCTTGGTCTACAATGAGCAGTTCTTC.

This clonotype came up once. The chain couples TRBV9 to TRBJ2-1; 8 bases match TRBD2. Germline CDR1 and CDR2: SGDLS and YYNGEE. The V gene end was trimmed by 4 bases and the J gene end by 4 bases; junction bases not matched to a gene: 10. This CDR3 region has 16 residues. The CDR3 DNA reads TGTGCCAGCAGCCTACGACTCAGCGGGAGTTACAATGAGCAGTTCTTC. It yields the protein CASSLRLSGSYNEQFF.

This sequence joins TRBV18 and TRBJ1-4; D gene uncertain. With 3 bases removed from V and 4 bases from J, the gap between germline ends came to 6 bases. Per germline, CDR1 KGHSH and CDR2 LQKENI. The CDR3 sequence is 13 residues long. This chain's CDR3 is CASSPSSNEKLFF. CDR3 DNA sequence: TGTGCCAGCTCACCGAGCAGTAATGAAAAACTGTTTTTT.

The V and J genes are TRBV20-1 and TRBJ1-2; D is unclear. Trimming removed 3 bases at V and 6 bases at J, with 17 bases between. Germline lookup yields CDR1 DFQATT and CDR2 SNEGSKA (reference sequence). CDR3 length: 14 residues. CDR3 sequence (DNA): TGCAGTGCTAGGGAAGGCGTCCGCGTGGATGGCTACACCTTC. It is translated as CSAREGVRVDGYTF.

The chain combines TRBV29-1 with TRBJ2-1; D call uncertain. Germline V lookup: CDR1 SQVTM, CDR2 ANQGSEA. The CDR3 is 12 amino acids. V was clipped by 4 bases and J by 4 bases, with 8 bases between them. The CDR3 bases are TGCAGCGTTGCAAAGCAGTACAATGAGCAGTTCTTC. Translated: CSVAKQYNEQFF.

The V call is TRBV19, the J call TRBJ2-5, with TRBD1 identical over 8 bases. CDR1 is LNHDA, CDR2 SQIVND, per germline (reference sequence). The CDR3 extends over 13 amino acids. With V trimmed by 6 bases and J by 1 base, 1 base remained unmatched. The CDR3 region has the DNA TGTGCCAGTAGGGGGACAGGCCAAGAGACCCAGTACTTC. Translated, it gives CASRGTGQETQYF.

The CDR3 sequence: CASSLAGMDDEQFF. The CDR3 coding sequence is TGCGCCAGCAGCTTAGCGGGAATGGACGATGAGCAGTTCTTC. The rearrangement joins TRBV5-1 to TRBJ2-1, with TRBD2 identical over 7 bases. The length of the CDR3 is 14 residues. V was pared by 2 bases and J by 8 bases, with 7 bases of the junction left unmatched. Germline CDR1 reads SGHRS; CDR2 reads YFSETQ.

V is TRBV30 and J is TRBJ2-7; no definite D call. Germline CDR1 GTSNPN, CDR2 SVGIG (reference sequence). Trimming left V 1 base short and J 3 bases short, with 10 bases between. The length of the CDR3 is 13 residues. The CDR3 loop is CAWSGNTYYEQYF. DNA of the CDR3: TGTGCCTGGAGTGGAAACACCTACTACGAGCAGTACTTC. Using reference TRBV30 and TRBJ2-7 for the parts outside the CDR3, the full variable domain is SQTIHQWPATLVQPVGSPLSLECTVEGTSNPNLYWYRQAAGRGLQLLFYSVGIGQISSEVPQNLSASRPQDRQFILSSKKLLLSDSGFYLCAWSGNTYYEQYFGPGTRLTVT.

The chain combines TRBV12-3 or TRBV12-4 with TRBJ2-1; no firm D call. This CDR3 is built from 13 residues. With 4 bases removed from V and 7 bases from J, the gap between germline ends came to 11 bases. The CDR3 nucleotides are TGTGCCAGCAGTTACGCCAACCCAAATGAGCAGTTCTTC. The encoded protein is CASSYANPNEQFF.

CDR3 protein: CASSRISGTENYGYTF. The DNA for the CDR3 is TGTGCCAGCAGTAGAATATCCGGGACAGAGAACTATGGCTACACCTTC. The chain is built from TRBV6-2 or TRBV6-3 and TRBJ1-2; TRBD1 agrees at 7 bases. Looked up from germline, CDR1 is MNHEY and CDR2 is SVGEGT. This CDR3 has 16 residues. V dropped 5 bases and J dropped 2; count of bases not matched to a gene: 11.

This chain joins TRBV15 and TRBJ2-3; D gene ambiguous. V lost 9 bases, J lost 6 bases, and 13 bases lay in between. Germline CDR1 and CDR2: LNHNV and YYDKDF (reference sequence). CDR3 length equals 12 residues. CDR3 loop: CATWNEVDTQYF. CDR3 in DNA: TGTGCCACTTGGAACGAAGTTGATACGCAGTATTTT.

V gene TRBV5-1 combines with J gene TRBJ2-2, with D maybe TRBD2 (6 bases). Germline lookup yields CDR1 SGHRS and CDR2 YFSETQ. This CDR3 has 15 residues. Trimming left V 3 bases short and J 5 bases short, with 14 bases between. The CDR3 DNA sequence: TGCGCCAGCAGCTCCGTAGGGAGGCCGACCGGGGAGCTGTTTTTT. This gives the protein CASSSVGRPTGELFF.

The table lists this clonotype with a count of one. This chain uses TRBV5-1 with TRBJ2-5; no clear D. Germline CDR1 reads SGHRS; CDR2 reads YFSETQ. V was trimmed by 6 bases and J by 3 bases, leaving 21 bases between them. The CDR3 contains 16 residues. The CDR3 region has the DNA TGCGCCAGCAAGACTTACTCCGGGTCTTTGGAAGAGACCCAGTACTTC. Translation gives CASKTYSGSLEETQYF. The full variable domain, with the rest looked up from reference TRBV5-1 and TRBJ2-5, is KAGVTQTPRYLIKTRGQQVTLSCSPISGHRSVSWYQQTPGQGLQFLFEYFSETQRNKGNFPGRFSGRQFSNSRSEMNVSTLELGDSALYLCASKTYSGSLEETQYFGPGTRLLVL.

The chain uses TRBV6-6 and TRBJ1-5; D is possibly TRBD1 (5 bases). V dropped 6 bases and J dropped 3 bases, with 12 bases sitting between them. CDR1 is MNHNY and CDR2 is SVGAGI in the germline V gene (reference sequence). This CDR3 has 14 residues. The chain's CDR3 is CASSAGDINQPQHF. Written as DNA, the CDR3 is TGTGCCAGCAGCGCGGGGGATATCAATCAGCCCCAGCATTTT.

The rearrangement joins TRBV12-3 or TRBV12-4 to TRBJ2-1; 15 bases match TRBD2. This CDR3 comprises 16 residues. Losses at the gene ends were 6 bases for V and 8 bases for J; bases not matched to a gene: 8. The CDR3 sequence is CASRLGGTSGRHEQFF. In nucleotides, the CDR3 is TGTGCCAGCAGACTCGGAGGGACTAGCGGGAGGCATGAGCAGTTCTTC.

CDR3: CASSVGTGGPYEQYF. Written as DNA, the CDR3 is TGTGCCAGCAGCGTAGGAACGGGAGGCCCCTACGAGCAGTACTTC. The rearrangement joins TRBV9 to TRBJ2-7, with 7 bases that match TRBD2. The germline V gene encodes CDR1 SGDLS and CDR2 YYNGEE. Trimming removed 0 bases from V and 2 bases from J; junction bases left unmatched: 5. The CDR3 extends over 15 amino acids. Together with reference TRBV9 and TRBJ2-7, the CDR3 gives the full variable domain: DSGVTQTPKHLITATGQRVTLRCSPRSGDLSVYWYQQSLDQGLQFLIQYYNGEERAKGNILERFSAQQFPDLHSELNLSSLELGDSALYFCASSVGTGGPYEQYFGPGTRLTVT.